This T cell receptor beta chain originates from a study of T cells in localized non-small cell lung cancer. TCRdb's copy holds only in-frame clones and misses some; the assay was immunoSEQ multiplex PCR. This table has 20,000 to 25,000 clones, 92% appearing once. This clone was observed once. The trim removed 5 bases at V and 3 bases at J, leaving 6 bases unmatched. The germline V gene has CDR1 MNHEY and CDR2 SMNVEV (reference sequence). This CDR3 is built from 16 residues. This TCR was recovered from a man aged 40 to 75 with stage III squamous cell lung carcinoma. This material consisted of peripheral blood, taken before any cancer treatment. V usage is TRBV27 and J usage is TRBJ2-1, with 11 bases identical to TRBD2. CDR3 bases: TGTGCCAGCAGTGTTCGACTAGCGGGGCTCTACAATGAGCAGTTCTTC. It is translated as CASSVRLAGLYNEQFF.